Presented here are 30 T cell receptor beta chains from one specimen sequenced in a study of beta chain features in type 1 diabetes. Study-wide findings and caveats: Shorter TCRB CDR3s, moderately but significantly so, were found in Type 1 diabetes patients in all four CD4+ subsets.

Investigators reverse transcribed all isolated RNA, so they sequenced expressed TCRB transcripts. Sequencing was performed with immunoSEQ multiplex PCR; in TCRdb, only in-frame clones are kept and a portion is missing. The profile covers under 250,000 clones, with roughly 14% appearing a single time and about 0.02% taken by the ten largest. These receptors have no identified antigens. The sequenced material came from naive CD4+ T cells from blood. These receptors came from a man aged 30-40 years with type 1 diabetes.

Only a few counts were recorded for this clone. CDR3: CASSFAGQGNYNEQFF. CDR3 DNA: TGCGCCAGCAGCTTCGCCGGACAGGGGAACTACAATGAGCAGTTCTTC. The V gene is TRBV5-1, the J gene TRBJ2-1, with TRBD1 matching 9 bases. This CDR3 has 16 amino acids. Germline CDR1 is SGHRS and CDR2 is YFSETQ. V was clipped by 2 bases and J by 3 bases; unmatched bases: 6.

CDR3 bases: TGTGCCAGCGACGGGACACCCTGGCTGAATGGCTACACCTTC. Protein: CASDGTPWLNGYTF. The chain links TRBV6-1 to TRBJ1-2; D is perhaps TRBD1 (6 bases). The CDR3 extends over 14 amino acids. Trimming took 8 bases from V and 6 from J, leaving 19 bases between them. From germline, CDR1 is MNHNS and CDR2 SASEGT.

On this clone itself: Different DNA sequences within this sample yield the same CDR3. The chain uses TRBV5-1 and TRBJ2-5; D gene uncertain. Looked up from germline, CDR1 is SGHRS and CDR2 is YFSETQ. The CDR3 length is 11 residues. The ends were cut back, 2 bases at V and 4 bases at J, with 3 bases in the middle. The CDR3: CASSFGETQYF. DNA of the CDR3: TGCGCCAGCAGCTTCGGAGAGACCCAGTACTTC.

The chain couples TRBV10-3 to TRBJ1-1; D perhaps matches TRBD1 (6 bases). The V gene lost 6 bases and the J gene lost 1 base, with 9 bases spanning the gap. The CDR3 contains 13 residues. The germline V gene has CDR1 ENHRY and CDR2 SYGVKD. CDR3 loop: CAISLTGNTEAFF. For the CDR3, the DNA is TGTGCCATCAGCCTGACAGGGAACACTGAAGCTTTCTTT.

A few counts support this clone. The chain joins TRBV10-3 to TRBJ2-1, with 7 bases that match TRBD1. Trimming at V came to 7 bases and at J to 4 bases, leaving 4 bases not matched to a gene. The CDR3 length is 13 residues. In germline, CDR1 is ENHRY, CDR2 SYGVKD. CDR3 DNA sequence: TGTGCCATCAATCCAGGGGGATACAATGAGCAGTTCTTC. As protein: CAINPGGYNEQFF.

This clone was detected a few times. This rearrangement joins TRBV5-1 to TRBJ2-3; 11 bases map to TRBD2. The V gene's germline CDR1 is SGHRS and CDR2 YFSETQ. V gave up 4 bases and J gave up 4 bases; unmatched junction bases: 8. The CDR3 totals 16 residues. The CDR3: CASSTLAGGPADTQYF. The DNA of the CDR3 is TGCGCCAGCAGCACATTAGCGGGGGGGCCCGCAGATACGCAGTATTTT.

Concerning this clone: Other DNA sequences in the same sample also yield this CDR3. The chain is built from TRBV6-5 and TRBJ2-1; D is uncertain. Trimming left V 5 bases short and J 4 bases short, with 3 bases between. The CDR3 length is 11 residues. Germline V gene data show CDR1 as MNHEY and CDR2 as SVGAGI. The CDR3: CASSQYNEQFF. The CDR3 DNA is TGTGCCAGCAGTCAGTACAATGAGCAGTTCTTC.

The chain carries TRBV4-2 and TRBJ2-2; 9 bases are a match to TRBD2. The germline V gene has CDR1 LGHNA and CDR2 YNFKEQ. There are 14 residues in the CDR3. V was pared by 3 bases and J by 9 bases, with 5 bases of the junction left unmatched. The CDR3 reads CASSHGLARRELFF. CDR3 coding DNA: TGTGCCAGCAGCCATGGACTAGCGAGACGGGAGCTGTTTTTT.

CDR3 nucleotides: TGTGCCAGCAACTTTGACAAGAATGAAAAACTGTTTTTT. This gives the protein CASNFDKNEKLFF. The V call is TRBV2, the J call TRBJ1-4, with D unresolved. The CDR3 length is 13 residues. From germline, CDR1 is SNHLY and CDR2 FYNNEI. Deletions cut 7 bases from V and 5 bases from J, with 11 bases between.

There are a few counts of this clone. A junction end diverges from the germline sequence, so it may reflect a read error. The chain has TRBV7-9 and TRBJ1-1; the D is unclear. This CDR3 has 14 amino acids. In germline, CDR1 is SEHNR, CDR2 FQNEAQ (reference sequence). The CDR3 protein is CASSLVGEATKAFF. For the CDR3, the DNA is TGTGCCAGCAGCTTAGTTGGGGAGGCCACTAAAGCTTTCTTT.

V is TRBV7-9 and J is TRBJ1-2, with D possibly being TRBD1 (6 bases). Germline CDR1 reads SEHNR; CDR2 reads FQNEAQ (reference sequence). Trimming shortened V by 0 bases and J by 8 bases, and 16 bases separated the two germline ends. The CDR3 totals 15 residues. Here the CDR3 reads CASSLAGTITRGYTF. The CDR3 DNA is TGTGCCAGCAGCTTAGCGGGGACAATCACTCGGGGCTACACCTTC.

This clone came up a few times. Other DNA sequences of this sample code for an identical CDR3. The chain carries TRBV2 and TRBJ1-4; 9 positions agree with TRBD1. V shed 6 bases, J shed 6 bases, and the junction held 2 bases outside the gene matches. There are 13 residues in the CDR3. Germline loops: CDR1 SNHLY, CDR2 FYNNEI. The CDR3 DNA reads TGTGCCAGCAGCAGGGACAGGGATGAAAAACTGTTTTTT. Translation: CASSRDRDEKLFF.

The rearrangement joins TRBV19 to TRBJ2-5, with D possibly being TRBD2 (6 bases). With 1 base removed from V and 4 bases from J, the gap between germline ends came to 7 bases. The CDR3 totals 13 residues. The V gene's germline CDR1 is LNHDA and CDR2 SQIVND (reference sequence). Here the CDR3 reads CASSIAGGETQYF. The CDR3 DNA reads as TGTGCCAGTAGTATAGCCGGGGGAGAGACCCAGTACTTC.

Of note for this clone: The sample carries other DNA sequences with the same CDR3. The V and J genes are TRBV18 and TRBJ1-5, with no clear D. CDR1 and CDR2 from the germline V gene are KGHSH and LQKENI. V was shortened by 3 bases and J by 7 bases, with 10 bases between the two germline ends. The CDR3 runs 13 residues. The CDR3 is CASSPGEGQPQHF. The CDR3 nucleotides read TGTGCCAGCTCACCCGGGGAAGGACAGCCCCAGCATTTT.

A few counts support this clone. The chain recombines TRBV2 with TRBJ2-7; no definite D call. The CDR3 contains 11 residues. Per the germline V gene, CDR1 is SNHLY and CDR2 is FYNNEI. Trimming took 4 bases from V and 3 from J, leaving 4 bases between them. The CDR3 protein is CASSGHYEQYF. Here the CDR3 DNA reads TGTGCCAGCAGTGGACACTACGAGCAGTACTTC.

The V and J genes are TRBV29-1 and TRBJ2-5; 7 bases align to TRBD1. CDR3 size: 14 residues. The trim removed 6 bases at V and 5 bases at J, leaving 12 bases unmatched. Germline V gives CDR1 SQVTM, CDR2 ANQGSEA. CDR3 loop: CSVDRQGVGETQYF. Written as DNA, the CDR3 is TGCAGCGTGGATCGACAGGGTGTCGGTGAGACCCAGTACTTC.

V gene TRBV9 combines with J gene TRBJ1-1; 10 positions agree with TRBD1. There are 15 residues in the CDR3. The J segment lost 1 base and the V segment lost 7 bases, leaving 7 bases of the junction unmatched. The germline V gene has CDR1 SGDLS and CDR2 YYNGEE. CDR3 in amino acids: CASGGQGKKNTEAFF. The CDR3 coding sequence is TGTGCCAGCGGGGGACAGGGGAAGAAGAACACTGAAGCTTTCTTT.

This clone showed up just a few times. The chain carries TRBV27 and TRBJ1-2; TRBD1 matches 8 bases. V trimming: 3 bases; J trimming: 8 bases; junction bases outside the gene matches: 8. Germline-derived CDR1 and CDR2 are MNHEY and SMNVEV (reference sequence). This CDR3 comprises 14 residues. CDR3 sequence reads: CASSFATGAEGYTF. Here the CDR3 DNA reads TGTGCCAGCAGTTTCGCGACAGGGGCCGAGGGCTACACCTTC.

CDR3 residues: CAWRNLGLAAYEQYF. CDR3 bases: TGTGCCTGGAGGAATTTGGGGCTAGCGGCCTACGAGCAGTACTTC. This sequence joins TRBV30 and TRBJ2-7, with 7 bases lining up with TRBD2. There are 15 residues in the CDR3. The J segment lost 2 bases and the V segment lost 3 bases, leaving 10 bases of the junction unmatched. Germline assignment: CDR1 GTSNPN and CDR2 SVGIG (reference sequence). Supplemented by reference TRBV30 and TRBJ2-7, the full variable domain reads SQTIHQWPATLVQPVGSPLSLECTVEGTSNPNLYWYRQAAGRGLQLLFYSVGIGQISSEVPQNLSASRPQDRQFILSSKKLLLSDSGFYLCAWRNLGLAAYEQYFGPGTRLTVT.

CDR3 DNA: TGCGCCAGCAGACAGGACAGGGCTAATGAGCAGTTCTTC. Encoded protein: CASRQDRANEQFF. V and J are TRBV5-1 and TRBJ2-1; 8 bases map to TRBD1. The CDR3 runs 13 residues. Trimming took 5 bases from V and 7 from J; bases not matched to a gene: 5. Germline V gene lookup returns CDR1 SGHRS and CDR2 YFSETQ.

The CDR3 region is CASSLPDMNTEAFF. CDR3 coding DNA: TGCGCCAGCAGCTTGCCTGACATGAACACTGAAGCTTTCTTT. The chain has TRBV5-1 and TRBJ1-1; D gene unclear. V shed 1 base and J shed 0 bases, with 7 bases lying between them. The CDR3 is made up of 14 amino acids. CDR1 and CDR2 (germline): SGHRS, YFSETQ.

The chain couples TRBV9 to TRBJ2-3, with TRBD1 matching over 10 bases. V lost 3 bases, J lost 5 bases, and 9 bases stayed unmatched. From germline, CDR1 is SGDLS and CDR2 YYNGEE. CDR3 size: 16 residues. CDR3 in amino acids: CASSAGQGTTGDTQYF. CDR3 DNA sequence: TGTGCCAGCAGCGCGGGACAGGGGACCACCGGAGATACGCAGTATTTT.

This chain links TRBV5-4 with TRBJ2-2; D uncertain. Per the germline V gene, CDR1 is SGHNT and CDR2 is YYREEE (reference sequence). V lost 0 bases, J lost 2 bases, and 17 bases lay in between. This CDR3 has 18 amino acids. The CDR3 loop reads CASSLGLHVRSNTGELFF. The DNA for the CDR3 is TGTGCCAGCAGCTTGGGACTCCACGTCAGAAGTAACACCGGGGAGCTGTTTTTT.

The chain is built from TRBV6-1 and TRBJ2-7, with D perhaps matching TRBD1 (5 bases). The germline gives CDR1 MNHNS, CDR2 SASEGT. The germline V and J ends were trimmed by 0 bases and 3 bases, with 9 bases remaining between them. The length of the CDR3 is 14 residues. The CDR3 coding sequence is TGTGCCAGCAGTGAAGCAGGACAAAACTACGAGCAGTACTTC. Translation: CASSEAGQNYEQYF.

This clone has only a few counts. V usage is TRBV2 and J usage is TRBJ2-3; a weak D match, TRBD2 (6 bases). The CDR3 extends over 14 amino acids. Trimming removed 7 bases at V and 1 base at J, with 12 bases between. Germline V gene lookup returns CDR1 SNHLY and CDR2 FYNNEI. This CDR3 reads CASIEGEGTDTQYF. In DNA, the CDR3 is TGTGCCAGCATCGAAGGGGAGGGCACAGATACGCAGTATTTT.

This clone was recorded a few times. An end of the junction differs from the germline gene, which may be a read error. This rearrangement joins TRBV29-1 to TRBJ2-3, with TRBD2 identical over 13 bases. This CDR3 is built from 14 residues. Germline CDR1 SQVTM, CDR2 ANQGSEA. CDR3 DNA: TGCAGCCTTGAGGGACTAGCGGGGTCGGATACGCAGTATTTT. Its translation: CSLEGLAGSDTQYF.

This clone was detected a few times. This chain links TRBV2 with TRBJ2-5; D is possibly TRBD2 (6 bases). Germline values: CDR1 SNHLY, CDR2 FYNNEI. The V end lost 4 bases, the J end lost 9 bases, and 9 bases lay between the germline ends. CDR3 size: 11 residues. For the CDR3, the DNA is TGTGCCAGCAGTGTACGGGACTCCCAGTACTTC. This sequence encodes CASSVRDSQYF. Complete variable domain (other parts from reference TRBV2 and TRBJ2-5): EPEVTQTPSHQVTQMGQEVILRCVPISNHLYFYWYRQILGQKVEFLVSFYNNEISEKSEIFDDQFSVERPDGSNFTLKIRSTKLEDSAMYFCASSVRDSQYFGPGTRLLVL.

The chain employs TRBV7-9 and TRBJ2-2; D perhaps matches TRBD1 (6 bases). Germline-derived CDR1 and CDR2 are SEHNR and FQNEAQ (reference sequence). Trimming removed 5 bases at V and 3 bases at J, with 10 bases between. The CDR3 runs 14 residues. The CDR3 sequence is CASSPTGYTGELFF. The DNA for the CDR3 is TGTGCCAGCAGCCCCACAGGGTACACCGGGGAGCTGTTTTTT. The full variable domain, in which reference TRBV7-9 and TRBJ2-2 provide the parts outside the CDR3, is DTGVSQNPRHKITKRGQNVTFRCDPISEHNRLYWYRQTLGQGPEFLTYFQNEAQLEKSRLLSDRFSAERPKGSFSTLEIQRTEQGDSAMYLCASSPTGYTGELFFGEGSRLTVL.

This chain joins TRBV19 and TRBJ2-1, with TRBD1 as a possible D gene (6 bases). V was shortened by 6 bases and J by 4 bases, with 10 bases between the two germline ends. The V gene's germline CDR1 is LNHDA and CDR2 SQIVND (reference sequence). The length of the CDR3 is 13 residues. The CDR3 reads CASRMTGYNEQFF. CDR3 DNA: TGTGCCAGTAGGATGACAGGTTACAATGAGCAGTTCTTC.

This clone has a handful of counts. V gene TRBV9 combines with J gene TRBJ2-5; 8 bases agree with TRBD1. Trimming removed 3 bases from V and 5 bases from J; junction bases left unmatched: 6. Germline CDR1 is SGDLS and CDR2 is YYNGEE. The length of the CDR3 is 14 residues. In nucleotides, the CDR3 is TGTGCCAGCAGCGAGGGGACAGGTAGTGAGACCCAGTACTTC. It encodes CASSEGTGSETQYF. Supplemented by reference TRBV9 and TRBJ2-5, the full variable domain reads DSGVTQTPKHLITATGQRVTLRCSPRSGDLSVYWYQQSLDQGLQFLIQYYNGEERAKGNILERFSAQQFPDLHSELNLSSLELGDSALYFCASSEGTGSETQYFGPGTRLLVL.